These 32 T cell receptor beta chains share one sample of origin, sequenced in a study of OX40 agonist ivuxolimab in advanced cancers. Libraries were prepared by immunoSEQ multiplex PCR; TCRdb keeps only in-frame clonotypes and omits some of them. The sample consists of over 9,000 clones, just over 85% of them appearing once. Sequenced material: CD4+ or CD8+ T cells sorted from blood, taken in a trial of the OX40 agonist ivuxolimab. These receptors were obtained from an adult with an advanced solid tumor such as melanoma, head and neck, liver or kidney cancer.

V usage is TRBV19 and J usage is TRBJ2-5, with D perhaps TRBD1 (7 bases). From germline, CDR1 is LNHDA and CDR2 SQIVND (reference sequence). V lost 5 bases, J lost 5 bases, and 18 bases lay in between. The CDR3 is 15 amino acids. This CDR3 is CASSPDREDWETQYF. The CDR3 coding sequence is TGTGCCAGTAGTCCAGACAGGGAGGATTGGGAGACCCAGTACTTC.

The chain has TRBV30 and TRBJ2-2; 12 nucleotides line up with TRBD2. After removal of 0 bases from V and 0 bases from J, the junction contained 8 bases not matched to a gene. The CDR3 covers 19 residues. In germline, CDR1 is GTSNPN, CDR2 SVGIG (reference sequence). The CDR3 sequence: CAWSVWTSGALANTGELFF. CDR3 bases: TGTGCCTGGAGTGTCTGGACTAGCGGGGCGCTGGCGAACACCGGGGAGCTGTTTTTT.

The CDR3 region has the DNA TGTGCCAGCAGTCCCCTACCAGTCCCCGGGTATGGCTACACCTTC. Translated: CASSPLPVPGYGYTF. The chain uses TRBV27 and TRBJ1-2; no clear D gene. The CDR3 runs to 15 residues. Trimming took off 5 bases at V and 5 bases at J, with 18 bases between the two ends. Germline CDR1 MNHEY, CDR2 SMNVEV (reference sequence).

This sequence joins TRBV7-6 and TRBJ1-6, with unresolved D. Germline V gives CDR1 SGHVS, CDR2 FNYEAQ. V was clipped by 5 bases and J by 7 bases, with 9 bases between them. The CDR3 extends over 13 amino acids. The CDR3 bases are TGTGCCAGCAGCCCAGGAGGGAATTCACCCCTCCACTTT. Translating gives CASSPGGNSPLHF.

This clone was detected only once. This chain joins TRBV5-6 and TRBJ1-1; D is ambiguous. V was trimmed by 4 bases and J by 1 base, leaving 5 bases between them. The germline gives CDR1 SGHDT, CDR2 YYEEEE. The CDR3 length is 12 residues. The CDR3 loop is CASSPGNTEAFF. The CDR3 DNA sequence: TGTGCCAGCAGCCCGGGGAACACTGAAGCTTTCTTT.

The chain carries TRBV6-5 and TRBJ1-1; no clear D. In germline, CDR1 is MNHEY, CDR2 SVGAGI. The CDR3 runs 13 residues. V gave up 4 bases and J gave up 1 base, with 7 bases separating them. The CDR3 DNA sequence: TGTGCCAGCAGTTTCCTTCGGAACACTGAAGCTTTCTTT. Translating it yields CASSFLRNTEAFF.

Turning to this clone: A read error may account for a junction end that differs from germline. The DNA of the CDR3 is TGTGCCAGCAGCCTAGCCCCGGGGGGGGGCACAGATACGCAGTATTTT. It is translated as CASSLAPGGGTDTQYF. The chain uses TRBV7-2 and TRBJ2-3, with 8 bases identical to TRBD2. This CDR3 contains 16 residues. Per the germline V gene, CDR1 is SGHTA and CDR2 is FQGNSA.

The V call is TRBV5-3, the J call TRBJ2-7; TRBD1 agrees at 7 bases. TRBV5-3 is an open reading frame, and its role is uncertain. The CDR3 sequence is 14 residues long. V shed 0 bases and J 3 bases; nucleotides not matched to a gene: 3. CDR3 nucleotide sequence: TGTGCCAGAAGCTTGGCACAGGGGAACTACGAGCAGTACTTC. Its translation: CARSLAQGNYEQYF.

The V gene is TRBV6-1, the J gene TRBJ2-1; 10 bases fit TRBD2. CDR1 MNHNS and CDR2 SASEGT come from the germline V gene. With V trimmed by 6 bases and J by 8 bases, 10 bases remained unmatched. The CDR3 is 15 residues long. CDR3 in amino acids: CASSYSGGRADEQFF. CDR3 DNA: TGTGCCAGCAGCTATAGCGGGGGGCGAGCCGATGAGCAGTTCTTC.

The V gene is TRBV19, the J gene TRBJ1-1; 8 bases fit TRBD1. The germline V gene has CDR1 LNHDA and CDR2 SQIVND (reference sequence). V was pared by 6 bases and J by 7 bases, with 10 bases of the junction left unmatched. CDR3 length: 14 amino acids. CDR3 in DNA: TGTGCCAGTAGAACAGGGGGAGCAGCCGGTGAAGCTTTCTTT. Translating gives CASRTGGAAGEAFF.

Concerning this clone: One junction end does not reproduce the germline sequence, and a read error may be involved. Other DNA sequences in this sample translate to the same CDR3. The chain employs TRBV27 and TRBJ2-5, with a possible D match to TRBD1 (6 bases). Germline loops: CDR1 MNHEY, CDR2 SMNVEV (reference sequence). The CDR3 consists of 18 residues. The CDR3 protein is CASSFLPSLQGRKETQYF. The CDR3 DNA reads as TGTGCTAGCAGTTTTCTCCCCAGCTTACAGGGAAGGAAGGAGACCCAGTACTTC.

This chain links TRBV9 with TRBJ2-7; D is perhaps TRBD1 (5 bases). V shed 1 base and J shed 5 bases, with 10 bases lying between them. Per the germline V gene, CDR1 is SGDLS and CDR2 is YYNGEE. There are 13 residues in the CDR3. Written as DNA, the CDR3 is TGTGCCAGCAGCGTAAGGGGTGTCGACGAGCAGTACTTC. Encoded protein: CASSVRGVDEQYF.

This clone turned up a few times. The chain has TRBV2 and TRBJ2-1; no firm D call. The CDR3 spans 13 residues. In germline, CDR1 is SNHLY, CDR2 FYNNEI. V gave up 1 base and J gave up 5 bases, with 6 bases separating them. CDR3 amino acids: CASSEGTDNEQFF. CDR3 DNA sequence: TGTGCCAGCAGTGAAGGGACCGACAATGAGCAGTTCTTC.

The rearrangement links TRBV18 to TRBJ1-4, with no clear D. The V end lost 3 bases, the J end lost 0 bases, and 11 bases lay between the germline ends. This CDR3 is 16 amino acids long. Germline assignment: CDR1 KGHSH and CDR2 LQKENI. The CDR3 is CASSPADAATNEKLFF. The DNA for the CDR3 is TGTGCCAGCTCACCCGCCGACGCCGCAACTAATGAAAAACTGTTTTTT. Full variable domain (outside the CDR3, taken from reference TRBV18 and TRBJ1-4): NAGVMQNPRHLVRRRGQEARLRCSPMKGHSHVYWYRQLPEEGLKFMVYLQKENIIDESGMPKERFSAEFPKEGPSILRIQQVVRGDSAAYFCASSPADAATNEKLFFGSGTQLSVL.

V gene TRBV27 combines with J gene TRBJ1-5, with TRBD1 identical over 8 bases. The CDR3 runs to 14 residues. Unmatched junction bases numbered 5, after V lost 5 bases and J lost 5 bases. The germline V gene encodes CDR1 MNHEY and CDR2 SMNVEV (reference sequence). The CDR3 loop reads CASSPRTGHQPQHF. CDR3 nucleotide sequence: TGTGCCAGCAGTCCAAGGACAGGGCATCAGCCCCAGCATTTT.

The chain employs TRBV18 and TRBJ1-2; D is unresolved. This CDR3 has 14 amino acids. The germline CDR1 and CDR2 sequences are KGHSH and LQKENI. V lost 7 bases and J lost 2, with 14 bases in between. CDR3 protein: CASLPGQTNYGYTF. DNA for the CDR3: TGTGCCAGCTTACCTGGCCAGACCAACTATGGCTACACCTTC.

The chain joins TRBV7-9 to TRBJ2-5; the D gene is possibly TRBD2 (6 bases). The J call may be wrong; the DNA end is better matched by TRBJ2-7. The CDR3 extends over 16 amino acids. Germline V gene data show CDR1 as SEHNR and CDR2 as FQNEAQ (reference sequence). CDR3 amino acids: CASSLFGTSSSYEQYF. CDR3 sequence (DNA): TGTGCCAGCAGCTTATTCGGGACTTCGAGCTCCTACGAGCAGTACTTC.

This chain connects TRBV27 to TRBJ2-1, with 8 bases that match TRBD2. Unmatched junction bases numbered 5, after V lost 0 bases and J lost 7 bases. This CDR3 is 15 amino acids long. Germline V gives CDR1 MNHEY, CDR2 SMNVEV (reference sequence). The CDR3 DNA reads TGTGCCAGCAGTTTATCCGGGGGGGCCTTAAATGAGCAGTTCTTC. This codes for CASSLSGGALNEQFF.

The chain has TRBV9 and TRBJ2-4; TRBD1 matches 9 bases. Germline-derived CDR1 and CDR2 are SGDLS and YYNGEE. V was pared by 3 bases and J by 8 bases, with 9 bases of the junction left unmatched. The length of the CDR3 is 15 residues. CDR3 bases: TGTGCCAGCAGCGCCTCCGGGACAGGGAGCGACATTCAGTACTTC. Translating it yields CASSASGTGSDIQYF.

The genes are TRBV11-3 and TRBJ2-5; possibly TRBD2 for D (7 bases). The CDR3 length is 13 residues. Germline V gene sequence: CDR1 SGHNT, CDR2 YENEEA. Between the trimmed V and J ends, which lost 5 bases and 4 bases, there was a span of 11 bases. The CDR3 spells CASSLGGGETQYF. The DNA for the CDR3 is TGTGCCAGCAGCCTAGGGGGGGGAGAGACCCAGTACTTC. Full variable domain (rest looked up from reference TRBV11-3 and TRBJ2-5): EAGVVQSPRYKIIEKKQPVAFWCNPISGHNTLYWYLQNLGQGPELLIRYENEEAVDDSQLPKDRFSAERLKGVDSTLKIQPAELGDSAVYLCASSLGGGETQYFGPGTRLLVL.

This clone was found a few times. The chain recombines TRBV12-5 with TRBJ1-1; D not certain. The CDR3 runs 13 residues. The germline V gene has CDR1 LGHNT and CDR2 FRNRAP. V lost 3 bases, J lost 1 base, and 6 bases lay in between. CDR3 residues: CASGFGGNTEAFF. CDR3 in DNA: TGTGCTAGTGGTTTCGGCGGGAACACTGAAGCTTTCTTT.

This clone occurred once. The chain carries TRBV6-5 and TRBJ2-7; no clear D gene. Trimming pared 2 bases from V and 2 bases from J, leaving 7 bases between. This CDR3 has 13 residues. The germline CDR1 and CDR2 sequences are MNHEY and SVGAGI. CDR3 nucleotides: TGTGCCAGCAGTTACGGCAATGCCTACGAGCAGTACTTC. Protein product: CASSYGNAYEQYF.

For the CDR3, the DNA is TGTGCCGCCGGACGAGGGGTGCCGGGTGAGCCCCAGCATTTT. Translation: CAAGRGVPGEPQHF. The rearrangement links TRBV19 to TRBJ1-5; tentative D call: TRBD1 (5 bases). The V gene lost 11 bases and the J gene lost 8 bases, with 22 bases spanning the gap. The germline CDR1 and CDR2 sequences are LNHDA and SQIVND (reference sequence). The CDR3 loop spans 14 amino acids.

V usage is TRBV10-3 and J usage is TRBJ2-7; 7 bases agree with TRBD2. Germline V gives CDR1 ENHRY, CDR2 SYGVKD. V gave up 2 bases and J gave up 3 bases; unmatched junction bases: 4. This CDR3 contains 14 residues. The CDR3 reads CAISETLAVYEQYF. CDR3 DNA: TGTGCCATCAGTGAGACTCTAGCGGTCTACGAGCAGTACTTC.

V gene TRBV7-2 combines with J gene TRBJ2-1; TRBD1 aligns across 10 bases. The germline V gene has CDR1 SGHTA and CDR2 FQGNSA. The CDR3 loop spans 16 amino acids. J lost 5 bases, V lost 1 base, and 5 bases had no gene match. CDR3 amino acids: CASSLVGTGVNNEQFF. The CDR3 nucleotides read TGTGCCAGCAGCTTAGTCGGGACAGGGGTAAACAATGAGCAGTTCTTC.

The rearrangement joins TRBV6-1 to TRBJ2-5; TRBD1 might be the D (6 bases). Germline CDR1 reads MNHNS; CDR2 reads SASEGT. The CDR3 contains 15 residues. V lost 3 bases to trimming and J lost 3 bases, with 14 bases between them. The DNA for the CDR3 is TGTGCCAGCAGTGACCCCAGGGGTCTAGAAGAGACCCAGTACTTC. It translates to CASSDPRGLEETQYF.

This clone turned up a few times. This rearrangement joins TRBV29-1 to TRBJ1-1; maybe TRBD1 (6 bases). Germline values: CDR1 SQVTM, CDR2 ANQGSEA. This CDR3 has 14 residues. V gave up 5 bases and J gave up 6 bases, with 19 bases separating them. CDR3 coding DNA: TGCAGCGTTTTCCGGACAGATCTAACCCCTGAAGCTTTCTTT. Its protein is CSVFRTDLTPEAFF.

The J gene is TRBJ2-5, the V gene TRBV19; 11 bases align to TRBD2. Looked up from germline, CDR1 is LNHDA and CDR2 is SQIVND (reference sequence). The CDR3 consists of 14 residues. Losses at the gene ends were 5 bases for V and 13 bases for J; bases not matched to a gene: 12. CDR3 in amino acids: CASSPGTSGRSLYF. Here the CDR3 DNA reads TGTGCCAGTAGTCCCGGGACTAGCGGTCGATCATTGTACTTC.

The chain links TRBV9 to TRBJ2-3; 8 positions match TRBD2. Germline V gene data show CDR1 as SGDLS and CDR2 as YYNGEE. With 0 bases clipped from V and 4 bases from J, the junction kept 4 bases outside the gene matches. CDR3 size: 15 residues. CDR3 sequence reads: CASSVAGGVPDTQYF. The CDR3, as DNA: TGTGCCAGCAGCGTAGCGGGGGGGGTGCCAGATACGCAGTATTTT.

The chain links TRBV6-5 to TRBJ2-3; D gene ambiguous. Deletions cut 0 bases from V and 3 bases from J, with 7 bases between. Germline CDR1 reads MNHEY; CDR2 reads SVGAGI. The CDR3 runs to 14 residues. In nucleotides, the CDR3 is TGTGCCAGCAGTTACTCGGGTTCGACAGATACGCAGTATTTT. It yields the protein CASSYSGSTDTQYF.

As concerns this clone: Mismatch with germline at one junction end may stem from a read error. The gene calls are TRBV7-9 and TRBJ2-7, with D perhaps TRBD2 (6 bases). Germline V gene data show CDR1 as SEHNR and CDR2 as FQNEAQ (reference sequence). CDR3 length: 12 residues. The CDR3 nucleotides are TGTGCCAGCAGCTGGGACTTCTACGAGCGGTACTTC. It translates to CASSWDFYERYF.

The chain recombines TRBV19 with TRBJ2-1; 11 positions agree with TRBD2. The CDR3 sequence is 16 residues long. J lost 4 bases, V lost 8 bases, and 10 bases had no gene match. In germline, CDR1 is LNHDA, CDR2 SQIVND (reference sequence). This chain's CDR3 is CASGDIAGGLYNEQFF. CDR3 DNA sequence: TGTGCCAGTGGGGATATAGCGGGAGGGCTGTACAATGAGCAGTTCTTC.